Each of the 10 T cell receptor beta chains below was sequenced from the same sample in a study of blood T cell repertoires in COVID-19. Assay used: immunoSEQ multiplex PCR; TCRdb lists only in-frame clones, some missing. The sample yields tens of thousands of clones, 85% to 90% seen once. Sequencing input: peripheral blood. These receptors all come from a man in his sixties or seventies with active or convalescent COVID-19.

This chain connects TRBV19 to TRBJ1-5, with TRBD1 matching over 9 bases. CDR1 LNHDA and CDR2 SQIVND come from the germline V gene (reference sequence). The J segment lost 6 bases and the V segment lost 7 bases, leaving 16 bases of the junction unmatched. The CDR3 totals 17 residues. The CDR3 region is CASTDPSGGQGGQPQHF. The CDR3 region has the DNA TGTGCCAGTACCGACCCATCGGGGGGACAGGGAGGTCAGCCCCAGCATTTT.

In its sample, this clone was seen once. The CDR3: CASSLPEQGLYEQYF. CDR3 sequence (DNA): TGTGCCAGCAGCTTACCGGAACAGGGGCTCTACGAGCAGTACTTC. The genes are TRBV7-2 and TRBJ2-7; 7 bases align to TRBD1. J gave up 3 bases and V 2 bases, and 7 bases lay outside the gene matches. Germline V gives CDR1 SGHTA, CDR2 FQGNSA. The CDR3 has 15 residues.

The chain has TRBV5-1 and TRBJ2-2, with a weak D call TRBD1 (6 bases). This CDR3 spans 17 amino acids. V was clipped by 6 bases and J by 5 bases, with 23 bases between them. Germline V lookup: CDR1 SGHRS, CDR2 YFSETQ. For the CDR3, the DNA is TGCGCCAGCACCTACACATTCAGGGGACGAAGAACCGGGGAGCTGTTTTTT. It specifies CASTYTFRGRRTGELFF.

V usage is TRBV3-1 (or the pseudogene TRBV3-2) and J usage is TRBJ2-4; TRBD1 agrees at 7 bases. The CDR3 totals 15 residues. The germline V gene has CDR1 LGHDT and CDR2 YNNKEL (reference sequence). With 0 bases clipped from V and 7 bases from J, the junction kept 6 bases outside the gene matches. For the CDR3, the DNA is TGTGCCAGCAGCCAAGATCTTGTACAGGGGAACATTCAGTACTTC. It is translated as CASSQDLVQGNIQYF.

The chain combines TRBV11-2 with TRBJ2-5, with 12 nucleotides matching TRBD2. V shed 2 bases, J shed 2 bases, and the junction held 9 bases outside the gene matches. Germline CDR1 and CDR2: SGHAT and FQNNGV. CDR3 size: 18 residues. CDR3 coding DNA: TGTGCCAGCAGCTTACAACTAGCGGGAGGAGAGGCGCAAGAGACCCAGTACTTC. Its translation: CASSLQLAGGEAQETQYF.

The chain is built from TRBV5-1 and TRBJ2-7; weak D call: TRBD2 (6 bases). The CDR3 has 16 residues. CDR1 is SGHRS and CDR2 is YFSETQ in the germline V gene. The ends were cut back, 5 bases at V and 0 bases at J, with 18 bases in the middle. CDR3 DNA sequence: TGCGCCAGCAGGTGGGGCGGGGAGGAATTCTCCTACGAGCAGTACTTC. This gives the protein CASRWGGEEFSYEQYF. Filled out from reference TRBV5-1 and TRBJ2-7, the complete variable domain reads KAGVTQTPRYLIKTRGQQVTLSCSPISGHRSVSWYQQTPGQGLQFLFEYFSETQRNKGNFPGRFSGRQFSNSRSEMNVSTLELGDSALYLCASRWGGEEFSYEQYFGPGTRLTVT.

The gene calls are TRBV30 and TRBJ2-2; D perhaps matches TRBD2 (5 bases). CDR3 length equals 14 residues. Germline CDR1 reads GTSNPN; CDR2 reads SVGIG (reference sequence). CDR3 in amino acids: CALQAGGNTGELFF. The CDR3 DNA follows: TGTGCTCTCCAGGCAGGAGGGAACACCGGGGAGCTGTTTTTT.

The gene calls are TRBV29-1 and TRBJ2-7; no definite D call. The CDR3 runs 11 residues. The V end was cut by 4 bases, the J end by 4 bases, with 8 bases between. Germline CDR1 is SQVTM and CDR2 is ANQGSEA. CDR3 loop: CSVAGGYEQYF. The CDR3 DNA reads TGCAGCGTTGCGGGTGGATACGAGCAGTACTTC.

This chain connects TRBV5-4 to TRBJ2-5; the D is unclear. CDR1 SGHNT and CDR2 YYREEE come from the germline V gene (reference sequence). This CDR3 comprises 12 residues. Trimming removed 5 bases at V and 4 bases at J, with 9 bases between. CDR3 sequence: CASSSQRETQYF. Written as DNA, the CDR3 is TGTGCCAGCAGTTCACAAAGAGAGACCCAGTACTTC. Full variable domain (outside the CDR3, taken from reference TRBV5-4 and TRBJ2-5): ETGVTQSPTHLIKTRGQQVTLRCSSQSGHNTVSWYQQALGQGPQFIFQYYREEENGRGNFPPRFSGLQFPNYSSELNVNALELDDSALYLCASSSQRETQYFGPGTRLLVL.

The gene calls are TRBV14 and TRBJ2-1, with D possibly TRBD2 on 5 matching bases. Germline CDR1 reads SGHDN; CDR2 reads FVKESK. This CDR3 comprises 15 residues. The V end lost 1 base, the J end lost 4 bases, and 11 bases lay between the germline ends. The chain's CDR3 is CASSQVSGGYNEQFF. The CDR3, as DNA: TGTGCCAGCAGCCAAGTAAGTGGCGGGTACAATGAGCAGTTCTTC.